This T cell receptor beta chain emerged from a study of blood T cell repertoires in COVID-19. About the study: Italy, Spain and the United States were the sources of the convalescent and acute COVID-19 samples. Sources were T cells, B-cell-depleted T cells, or PBMCs; the material itself was cDNA or gDNA.

There are 14 residues in the CDR3. The V and J ends lost 2 bases and 8 bases, in that order; junction bases with no gene match: 12. Germline-derived CDR1 and CDR2 are GTSNPN and SVGIG (reference sequence). As originally analysed: It was from reference gene primer amplification that nucleated cell counts were estimated. Sequencing used immunoSEQ multiplex PCR; TCRdb keeps in-frame clones, though not all of them. The V and J calls and clone size are taken from that table; D and trimming were inferred from the DNA. The sample holds about 280,000 clones, approximately 88% seen once. The table lists this clone with a count of one.

The V gene is TRBV30, the J gene TRBJ2-7, with 7 nucleotides matching TRBD1. The origin of this receptor is a woman aged 40-49 years who had recovered from COVID-19. The sequenced material came from peripheral blood. The CDR3, as DNA: TGTGCCTGGAGTCCGGACAGGTCGGTCCGCAAGCAGTACTTC. It codes for CAWSPDRSVRKQYF.